Here is one T cell receptor (beta chain) with its context. Antigen specificity is unknown. The naive CD8 fraction comprised CD45RO-negative cells positively selected for CCR7 and excluded terminally differentiated effector memory CD45RA+ cells. V was clipped by 6 bases and J by 5 bases, with 17 bases between them. Germline V lookup: CDR1 MDHEN, CDR2 SYDVKM. CDR3 length: 15 residues. Genomic DNA per cell subset filled all wells of several immunoSEQ plates. Replicate PCRs from sorted subsets contained approximately 190 ng DNA, which is 31,000 or so T cell genomes. Generated by immunoSEQ multiplex PCR, the TCRdb table keeps only in-frame clones and is missing some. The table lists hundreds of thousands of clones, just over 90% of them singletons. The data stem from a study of shared clonotypes between healthy human individuals. General study points: Tissues were not sampled, only blood, and their repertoires likely differ. Expectations were that clonotype sharing among donors would be affected by sequencing depth.

The TCR was taken from a man in his thirties or forties in good health. This chain joins TRBV28 and TRBJ2-1, with D possibly matching TRBD2 (6 bases). The source material was naive CD8+ T cells sorted from blood. The CDR3 here is CASRGQGGWDNEQFF. The CDR3 bases are TGTGCCAGCAGGGGTCAGGGAGGATGGGACAATGAGCAGTTCTTC.